This T cell receptor (beta chain) emerged from a study of cytomegalovirus exposure and HLA in healthy donors (dated by TCRdb to the late 2010s). Context from the whole study: In an earlier analysis of several hundred of the donors, 250 to 350 Gb of sequence data and roughly 100 million unique TCR beta sequences from 150 million to 200 million T cells were reported. Among approximately 370 genotyped donors of the cohort, an average of approximately 240,000 unique TCR beta nucleotide sequences was sequenced per donor, of which about 19% were non-productive. Both class I and class II loci were covered by HLA typing, at four-digit resolution. Donor age, sex, ethnicity and CMV serostatus were collected together with the repertoire data. Roughly 300 gigabases of sequencing data and tens of millions of unique TCR sequences made up an early release that covered approximately 700 HLA-typed donors. The study was designed to test whether signatures of past pathogen exposure could be identified by cataloging public T cell receptors. The study used immunosequencing to profile the T cell repertoires of approximately 630 subjects and linked those repertoires to cytomegalovirus serostatus. In the later analysis, no new phenotypic data were used to find candidate immune exposures; instead, reliance was placed on TCR beta sequences and their occurrence across donors. A later genetic analysis took genome-wide SNP genotypes for about 65% of the 666 donors and used that subset as a discovery cohort. In an earlier analysis of 587 of the donors, high-throughput TCR beta sequencing was used to judge whether each TCR beta V gene segment behaved as functional or pseudogenic. Because of strong linkage in the cohort, five DR-DQ haplotypes were treated as single units for association and clustering. To study patterns of TCR occurrence, a later analysis re-analyzed previously published TCR beta repertoires from around 660 donors and added high-resolution HLA genotyping. Typing coverage varied by locus: 629-630 donors for A, B, C, DRB1 and DQB1; around 560 for DQA1; about 570 for DPA1; approximately 470 for DPB1. To predict cytomegalovirus infection status, the study combined high-throughput TCR immunosequencing, statistical association of individual TCRs with disease status, and machine learning. Every repertoire in the discovery cohort had been generated on one and the same sequencing platform. Of the approximately 400 genotyped donors, 65% to 90% were placed in the genetic ancestry cluster associated with self-reported Caucasian donors. A separate validation cohort of 100 to 150 different subjects was used in addition to the roughly 700-subject first cohort.

A note on this clone: The specificity of this receptor is unknown. Qualities for individual bases were not recorded, and no much larger clone is one base off.

The cohort was made up of hundreds of healthy bone marrow donors. All cohort members were sampled while nominally healthy, although unrecorded immune exposures were likely present. The donor tested CMV seronegative and was one of the 352 seronegative cohort members. Each donor provided a peripheral blood sample, and peripheral blood mononuclear cells were used for TCR beta sequencing. Genomic DNA was extracted from the blood cell samples with the Qiagen DNeasy Blood Extraction Kit. The CDR3, from cysteine to phenylalanine, totals 13 residues. This entry keeps only the CDR3 DNA: 39 bases, framed from base 1. The V and J ends are trimmed by 7 bases and 0 bases, leaving 7 bases between them. Per the germline V gene, MNHNS is the CDR1 and SASEGT is the CDR2. Library preparation employed the immunoSEQ multiplex PCR assay. For the multiplex PCR, a mixture combining 60 forward primers for TCR Vbeta segments and 13 reverse primers for TCR Jbeta segments was used. A multiplex PCR assay on genomic DNA amplified the CDR3 region of rearranged TCR beta genes. The amplified TCR beta libraries were sequenced on the Illumina HiSeq System as 87-base-pair reads. The original methods were these. A later analysis counted about 80 million unique TCR beta chains across the 666 repertoires, and around 12 million of these chains were shared by at least two donors. A nearest-neighbor algorithm error-corrected the raw reads and collapsed the reads into unique sequences, merging closely related sequences to remove PCR and sequencing errors. To assign V, D and J gene segments, CDR3 sequences were aligned to IMGT reference sequences. For a sequence to be retained, a match of at least six nucleotides was required to both a V gene segment and a J gene segment. Rearrangements were classified as productive when the CDR3 lacked stop codons and remained in frame with V and J, and all other rearrangements were classified as non-productive. CDR3 was defined according to IMGT convention as the region running from the second conserved V-encoded cysteine to the conserved J-encoded phenylalanine. Sequences without an unambiguous match to a single V gene segment were excluded from the earlier analysis of 500 to 700 of the donors. In an earlier analysis of 450 to 700 of the donors, V segments were called functional above 56.7% productive rearrangements and were called segregating when the between-donor standard deviation exceeded 5%. A statistical classification framework was built for diagnosing cytomegalovirus status from the catalog of TCR beta chain sequences. V and J gene assignment, in a later analysis, came from comparing TCR nucleotide sequences with IMGT/GENE-DB human TR gene sequences. Using the TCRdist pipeline, a later analysis assigned CDR3 sequences along with most-parsimonious VDJ recombination scenarios. A later analysis defined each TCR beta chain by its CDR3 amino acid sequence plus V-gene family, and excluded reads lacking a unique V-gene family. As a way to deal with suspected cross-contamination and a sequencing artifact, a later analysis dropped approximately 590 nucleotide sequences that were highly shared and had low generation probability. In a later analysis, a clonal expansion index for each public chain was calculated from normalized within-repertoire ranks of inferred template counts. Generation probabilities in a later analysis came from a VDJ recombination model fitted to out-of-frame rearrangements, and those results were checked against IGoR. A later analysis scored TCR-TCR, TCR-HLA and TCR-CMV co-occurrence with hypergeometric tests, applying a repertoire-size bias correction to TCR pairs. False discovery rates were estimated in a later analysis by permuting HLA or CMV assignments 20 times. In a later analysis, co-occurring TCRs were grouped using DBSCAN, with TCRdist sequence similarity added in when clustering inside HLA-allele-positive subsets. Co-occurrence clustering excluded repertoires with fewer than 30,000 or more than 120,000 public chains, plus five with anomalous nucleotide sharing. The immuneACCESS repertoire file appears here via TCRdb, limited to in-frame rearrangements. These files lack a portion of the clones; in checked studies, under half of the deficit traces to unresolved V genes, and the cause of the others is not known. V and J calls and clone size are copied from that table; D and trimming were computed from the DNA. This sample gives 120,000 to 150,000 clones in total; 70% to 75% of them show up just once. The ten biggest clones cover about 1.2% of the sample.

Paper-wide results and their limitations: The study listed 150 to 200 TCR beta chains as associated with cytomegalovirus. In an earlier analysis of approximately 590 of the donors, most TCR beta V segments appeared in productive rearrangements about 87% or about 30% of the time, broadly matching IMGT annotations. Because HLA typing was missing for some donors at each locus, association tests included only the typed subset. A later analysis found that TCR association rates varied across HLA loci, with DRB1 alleles showing the most associated TCRs and HLA-C alleles the fewest. Linkage disequilibrium might explain the correlated functional status among segregating V segments, but an unknown experimental factor could not be excluded. According to the authors, the approach could potentially be generalized to other disease states and immunological phenotypes. The only immune exposure information available for the cohort was CMV serostatus. Across donors, most TCR sequences were observed very rarely, whereas some public TCRs were present in many individuals. In this cohort, only TCR beta chains were sequenced, and detectable features were limited by the absence of alpha or paired-chain data. In a later analysis, HLA-associated TCR beta chains were found to be more clonally expanded and to have lower generation probabilities than equally common non-associated chains. Cytomegalovirus status was reported to be diagnosed by the classifier with high specificity and sensitivity in both the original and validation cohorts. The 87-base-pair reads could not distinguish some IMGT-functional V segments, including TRBV6-2 and TRBV6-3, so those segments were excluded. A further reported finding was that TCR beta sequences accurately predicted the HLA-A and HLA-B alleles for most subjects in the first cohort. When HLA alleles, especially DR and DQ, strongly co-occurred, attributing TCR associations to individual alleles was difficult. In a later genetic analysis, fewer N-insertions in productive TCRs were reported among donors in an Asian-associated ancestry cluster than the approximately 710-donor mean. In a later genetic analysis, a missense DCLRE1C variant was associated with V-gene and J-gene trimming of TCR beta chains, and the association was replicated in an independent cohort. At a false discovery rate of 0.05, a later analysis linked around 17,000 TCR beta sequences to specific HLA alleles. In vitro tests confirmed that a few of the cytomegalovirus-associated TCR beta chains recognize cytomegalovirus antigens. The earlier analysis of approximately 590 of the donors excluded about 16 rarely observed V segments, including chromosome 9 orphons, because counts were too low. According to a later analysis, most CMV-associated TCR beta chains appeared to be HLA-restricted, and the HLA associations seemed to be driven largely by CMV exposure. According to a later analysis, parvovirus B19, influenza, CMV and Epstein-Barr virus appeared linked to several top co-occurrence clusters. Presence/absence analyses assumed roughly uniform sequencing depth across donors, an assumption that may not hold. The sequencing pipeline was judged likely to have produced a cluster of highly shared sequence variants as a technical artifact.

The specimen was PBMCs. The rearrangement combines TRBV6-1 with TRBJ2-1; there is no confident call for the D gene. The sequence was collected from a woman aged 40 to 50 in good health and CMV-seronegative. The encoded CDR3 is CASKRYSYNEQFF. The DNA is TGTGCCAGCAAGAGGTACTCCTACAATGAGCAGTTCTTC.